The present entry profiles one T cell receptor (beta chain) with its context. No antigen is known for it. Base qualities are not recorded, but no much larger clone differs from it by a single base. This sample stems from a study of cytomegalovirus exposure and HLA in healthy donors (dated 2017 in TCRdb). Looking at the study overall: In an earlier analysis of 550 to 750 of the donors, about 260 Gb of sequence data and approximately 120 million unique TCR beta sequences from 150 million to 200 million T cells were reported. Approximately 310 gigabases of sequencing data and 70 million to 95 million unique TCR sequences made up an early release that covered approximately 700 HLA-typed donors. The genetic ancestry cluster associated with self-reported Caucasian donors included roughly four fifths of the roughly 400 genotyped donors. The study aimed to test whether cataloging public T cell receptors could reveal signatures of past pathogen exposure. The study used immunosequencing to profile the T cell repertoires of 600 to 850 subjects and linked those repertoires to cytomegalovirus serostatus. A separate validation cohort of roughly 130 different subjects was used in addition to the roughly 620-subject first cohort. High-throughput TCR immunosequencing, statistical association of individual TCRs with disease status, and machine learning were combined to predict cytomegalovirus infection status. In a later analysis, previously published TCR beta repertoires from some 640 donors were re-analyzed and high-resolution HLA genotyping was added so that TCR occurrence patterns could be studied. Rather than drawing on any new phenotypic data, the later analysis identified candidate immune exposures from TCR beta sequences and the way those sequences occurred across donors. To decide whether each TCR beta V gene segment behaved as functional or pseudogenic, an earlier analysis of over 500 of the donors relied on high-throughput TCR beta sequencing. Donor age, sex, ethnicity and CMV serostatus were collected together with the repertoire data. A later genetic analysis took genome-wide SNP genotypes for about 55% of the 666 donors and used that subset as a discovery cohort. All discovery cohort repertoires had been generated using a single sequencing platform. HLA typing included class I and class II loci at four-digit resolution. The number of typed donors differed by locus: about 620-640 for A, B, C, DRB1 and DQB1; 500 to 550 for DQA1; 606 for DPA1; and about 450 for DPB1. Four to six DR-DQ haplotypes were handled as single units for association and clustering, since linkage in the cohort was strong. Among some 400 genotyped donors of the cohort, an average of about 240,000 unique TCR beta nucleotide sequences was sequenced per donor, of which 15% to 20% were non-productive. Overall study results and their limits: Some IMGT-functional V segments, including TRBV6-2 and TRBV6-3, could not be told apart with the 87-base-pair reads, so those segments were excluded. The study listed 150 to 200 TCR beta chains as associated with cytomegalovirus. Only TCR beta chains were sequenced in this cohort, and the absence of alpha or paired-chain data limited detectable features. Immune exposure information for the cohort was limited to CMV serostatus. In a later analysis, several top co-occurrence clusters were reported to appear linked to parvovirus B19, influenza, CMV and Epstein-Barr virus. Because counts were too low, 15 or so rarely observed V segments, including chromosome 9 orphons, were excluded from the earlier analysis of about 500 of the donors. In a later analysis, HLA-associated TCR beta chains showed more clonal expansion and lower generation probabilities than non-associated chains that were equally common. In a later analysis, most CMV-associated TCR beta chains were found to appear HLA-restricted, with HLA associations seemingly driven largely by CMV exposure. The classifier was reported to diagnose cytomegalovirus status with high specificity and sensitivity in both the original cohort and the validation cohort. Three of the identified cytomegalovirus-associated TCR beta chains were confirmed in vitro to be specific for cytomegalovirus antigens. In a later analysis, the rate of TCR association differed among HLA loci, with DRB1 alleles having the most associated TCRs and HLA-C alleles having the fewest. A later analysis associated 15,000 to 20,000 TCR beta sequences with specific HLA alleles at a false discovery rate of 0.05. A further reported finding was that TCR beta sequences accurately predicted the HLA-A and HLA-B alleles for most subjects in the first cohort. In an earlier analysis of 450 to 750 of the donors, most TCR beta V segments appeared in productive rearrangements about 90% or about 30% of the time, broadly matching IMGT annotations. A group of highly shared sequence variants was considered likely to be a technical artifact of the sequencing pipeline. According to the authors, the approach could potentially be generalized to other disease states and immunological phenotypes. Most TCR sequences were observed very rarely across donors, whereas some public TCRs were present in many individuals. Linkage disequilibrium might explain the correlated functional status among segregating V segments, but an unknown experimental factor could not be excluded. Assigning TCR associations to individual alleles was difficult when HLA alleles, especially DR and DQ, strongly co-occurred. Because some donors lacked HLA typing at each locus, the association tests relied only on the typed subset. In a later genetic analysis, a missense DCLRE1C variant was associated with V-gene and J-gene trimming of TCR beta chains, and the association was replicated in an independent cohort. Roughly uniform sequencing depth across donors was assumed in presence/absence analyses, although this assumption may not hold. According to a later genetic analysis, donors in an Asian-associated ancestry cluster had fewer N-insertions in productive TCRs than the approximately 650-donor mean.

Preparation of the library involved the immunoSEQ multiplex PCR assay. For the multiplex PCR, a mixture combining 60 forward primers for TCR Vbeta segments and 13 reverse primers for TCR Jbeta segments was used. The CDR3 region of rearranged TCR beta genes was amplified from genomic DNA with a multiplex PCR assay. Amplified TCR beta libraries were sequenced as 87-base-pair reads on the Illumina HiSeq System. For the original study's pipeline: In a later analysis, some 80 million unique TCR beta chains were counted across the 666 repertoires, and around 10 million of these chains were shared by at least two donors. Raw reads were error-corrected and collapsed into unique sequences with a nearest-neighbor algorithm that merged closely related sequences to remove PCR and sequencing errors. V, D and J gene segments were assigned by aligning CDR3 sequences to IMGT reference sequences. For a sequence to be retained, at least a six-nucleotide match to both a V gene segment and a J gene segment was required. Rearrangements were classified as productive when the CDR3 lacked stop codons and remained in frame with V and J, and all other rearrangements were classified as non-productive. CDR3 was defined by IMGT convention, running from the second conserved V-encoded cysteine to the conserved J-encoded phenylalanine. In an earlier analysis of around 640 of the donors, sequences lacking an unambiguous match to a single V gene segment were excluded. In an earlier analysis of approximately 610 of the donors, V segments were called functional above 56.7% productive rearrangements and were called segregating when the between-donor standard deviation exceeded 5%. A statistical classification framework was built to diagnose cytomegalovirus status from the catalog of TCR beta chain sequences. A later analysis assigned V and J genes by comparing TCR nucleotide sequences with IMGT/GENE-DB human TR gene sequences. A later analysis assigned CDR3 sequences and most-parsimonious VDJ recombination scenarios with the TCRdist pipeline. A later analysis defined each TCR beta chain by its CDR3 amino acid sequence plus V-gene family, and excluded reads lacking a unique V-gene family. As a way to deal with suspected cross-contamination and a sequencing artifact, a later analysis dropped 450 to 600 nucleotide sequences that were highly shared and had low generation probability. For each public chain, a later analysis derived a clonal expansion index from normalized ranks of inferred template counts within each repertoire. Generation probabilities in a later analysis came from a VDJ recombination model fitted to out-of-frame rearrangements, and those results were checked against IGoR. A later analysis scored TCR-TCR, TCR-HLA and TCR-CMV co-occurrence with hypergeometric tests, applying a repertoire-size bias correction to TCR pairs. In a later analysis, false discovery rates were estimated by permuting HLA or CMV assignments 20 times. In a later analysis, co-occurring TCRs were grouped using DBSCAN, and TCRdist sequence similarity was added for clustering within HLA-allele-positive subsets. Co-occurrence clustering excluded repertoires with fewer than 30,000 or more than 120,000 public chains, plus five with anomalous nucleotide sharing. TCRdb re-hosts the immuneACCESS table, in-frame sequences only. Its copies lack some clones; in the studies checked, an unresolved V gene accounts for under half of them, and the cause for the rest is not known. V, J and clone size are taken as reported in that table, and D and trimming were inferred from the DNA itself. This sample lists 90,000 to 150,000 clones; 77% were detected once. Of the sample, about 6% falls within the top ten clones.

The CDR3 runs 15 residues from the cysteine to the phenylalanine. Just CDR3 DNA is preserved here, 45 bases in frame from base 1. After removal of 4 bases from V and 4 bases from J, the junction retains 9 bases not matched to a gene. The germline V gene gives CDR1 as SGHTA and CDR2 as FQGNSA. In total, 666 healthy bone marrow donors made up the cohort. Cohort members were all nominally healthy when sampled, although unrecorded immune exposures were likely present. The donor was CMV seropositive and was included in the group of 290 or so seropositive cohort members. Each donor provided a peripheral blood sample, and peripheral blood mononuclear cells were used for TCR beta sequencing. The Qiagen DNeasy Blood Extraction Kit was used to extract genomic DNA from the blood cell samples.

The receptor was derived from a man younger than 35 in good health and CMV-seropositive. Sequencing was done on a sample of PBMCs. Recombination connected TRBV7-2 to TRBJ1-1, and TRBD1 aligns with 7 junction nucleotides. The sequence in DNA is TGTGCCAGCAGCTCGCGAATACAGGGGACCACTGAAGCTTTCTTT. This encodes CASSSRIQGTTEAFF.